The T cell receptor (beta chain) under discussion was sequenced for a study of cytomegalovirus exposure and HLA in healthy donors. Profiled with immunoSEQ multiplex PCR; TCRdb holds only in-frame clones, not every one. This table holds approximately 160,000 clones, about 96% found once. Germline values: CDR1 KGHSH, CDR2 LQKENI. This CDR3 comprises 16 residues. V gave up 3 bases and J gave up 0 bases; unmatched junction bases: 3. General study findings and limits: The finding came from a later analysis; first-cohort TCR clusters tended to co-occur in the 90 to 150 validation repertoires.

Turning to this clone: Its antigen is not known.

The sequenced sample consisted of PBMCs. This TCR derives from a woman aged 18-35 years in good health and CMV-seronegative. V is TRBV18 and J is TRBJ2-1; TRBD2 matches 9 bases. The CDR3 loop is CASSPVLAGSYNEQFF. CDR3 coding DNA: TGTGCCAGCTCACCGGTACTAGCGGGCTCCTACAATGAGCAGTTCTTC.